Presented here are 28 T cell receptor beta chains from one specimen sequenced in a study of blood T cell repertoires in COVID-19. The data were produced by immunoSEQ multiplex PCR, yet TCRdb's version contains in-frame clones alone and is incomplete. Of about 190,000 clones in the sample, about 81% were seen once. Sequencing input: PBMCs or T cells enriched from blood (not recorded which). These receptors were collected from a woman in her twenties or thirties who had recovered from COVID-19.

This clone was picked up one time. The chain joins TRBV12-5 to TRBJ1-1; D gene unclear. The CDR3 is 13 residues long. The V and J ends lost 1 base and 6 bases respectively, with 9 bases between them. Germline V gene sequence: CDR1 LGHNT, CDR2 FRNRAP. CDR3 loop: CASGLGASPEAFF. For the CDR3, the DNA is TGTGCTAGTGGTTTGGGGGCGTCCCCTGAAGCTTTCTTT.

The table lists this clone with a count of one. V and J are TRBV11-3 and TRBJ2-1; TRBD1 might be the D (6 bases). The germline CDR1 and CDR2 sequences are SGHNT and YENEEA. The V and J ends lost 5 bases and 4 bases respectively, with 18 bases between them. CDR3 length equals 16 residues. The CDR3 region has the DNA TGTGCCAGCAGCCCTTCGGACAGCGGACCTTACAATGAGCAGTTCTTC. This gives the protein CASSPSDSGPYNEQFF.

The rearrangement joins TRBV30 to TRBJ2-7; D gene ambiguous. The CDR3 length is 12 residues. Trimming cost V 2 bases and J 6 bases, with 11 bases left between them. Germline-derived CDR1 and CDR2 are GTSNPN and SVGIG (reference sequence). The CDR3 DNA reads as TGTGCCTGGAGTAATAGTGCTACCGAGCAGTACTTC. This gives the protein CAWSNSATEQYF.

The rearrangement uses TRBV12-3 or TRBV12-4 and TRBJ1-1, with D possibly matching TRBD1 (6 bases). Trimming removed 3 bases from V and 5 bases from J, with 10 bases in between. CDR3 length equals 13 residues. CDR3 nucleotide sequence: TGTGCCAGCAGTTTTACAGGGCGGACTGAAGCTTTCTTT. It is translated as CASSFTGRTEAFF.

The chain links TRBV12-3 or TRBV12-4 to TRBJ1-5; no definite D call. The V and J ends lost 7 bases and 3 bases respectively, with 7 bases between them. This CDR3 spans 12 amino acids. Here the CDR3 DNA reads TGTGCCAGCAACCTATACAATCAGCCCCAGCATTTT. Protein sequence: CASNLYNQPQHF.

The V and J genes are TRBV28 and TRBJ1-4; D possibly corresponds to TRBD1 (5 bases). This CDR3 is 15 amino acids long. The V end lost 5 bases, the J end lost 4 bases, and 14 bases lay between the germline ends. Germline V gene data show CDR1 as MDHEN and CDR2 as SYDVKM. The CDR3 here is CASSVQVGGNEKLFF. CDR3 nucleotides: TGTGCCAGCAGTGTACAGGTGGGGGGTAATGAAAAACTGTTTTTT.

This rearrangement joins TRBV21-1 to TRBJ2-7; TRBD1, the table's D call, was not compared with the DNA. TRBV21-1 is classified as a pseudogene. The CDR3 consists of 15 residues. Written as DNA, the CDR3 is TGTGCCAGCAGCAAAATTCAGGGCGGCTCCTACGAGCAGTACTTC. Translated, it gives CASSKIQGGSYEQYF.

The chain couples TRBV10-1 to TRBJ1-1, with a tentative D call TRBD1 (5 bases). Trimming stripped 3 bases from V and 4 bases from J, with 15 bases between. This CDR3 region has 15 residues. Germline CDR1 WNHNN, CDR2 SYGVQD (reference sequence). The CDR3 sequence: CASSDPGADSTEAFF. CDR3 nucleotide sequence: TGCGCCAGCAGTGACCCAGGAGCCGACAGCACTGAAGCTTTCTTT.

V and J are TRBV6-5 and TRBJ2-2, with TRBD2 matching over 7 bases. Trimming at V came to 11 bases and at J to 2 bases, leaving 8 bases not matched to a gene. CDR1 is MNHEY, CDR2 SVGAGI, per germline. The CDR3 contains 14 residues. The CDR3 DNA reads TGTGCCGGGGGGGGGACGTTAAACACCGGGGAGCTGTTTTTT. It encodes CAGGGTLNTGELFF.

The V and J genes are TRBV3-1 (or the pseudogene TRBV3-2) and TRBJ2-3, with D perhaps TRBD1 (6 bases). This CDR3 has 16 residues. Deletions cut 0 bases from V and 6 bases from J, with 16 bases between. The germline V gene has CDR1 LGHDT and CDR2 YNNKEL (reference sequence). CDR3 sequence (DNA): TGTGCCAGCAGCCAAGATAGAGGGGGTGAAGTGGATACGCAGTATTTT. Its translation: CASSQDRGGEVDTQYF.

This clone was recorded a few times. The V and J genes are TRBV18 and TRBJ2-3; the D gene is possibly TRBD2 (6 bases). Germline CDR1 reads KGHSH; CDR2 reads LQKENI. The CDR3 is 19 residues long. Trimming stripped 5 bases from V and 2 bases from J, with 26 bases between. The CDR3 is CASSTLGPSREENTDTQYF. The CDR3 coding sequence is TGTGCCAGCTCAACTCTCGGCCCTTCGAGGGAGGAGAACACAGATACGCAGTATTTT.

The rearrangement joins TRBV6-2 or TRBV6-3 to TRBJ1-1; 9 bases agree with TRBD1. The germline V gene has CDR1 MNHEY and CDR2 SVGEGT. V lost 7 bases to trimming and J lost 3 bases; unmatched junction nucleotides: 9. This CDR3 is built from 15 residues. CDR3 sequence (DNA): TGTGCCAGCACCCCCCGGCGGGACAGGGACACTGAAGCTTTCTTT. Its translation is CASTPRRDRDTEAFF.

The chain has TRBV24-1 and TRBJ1-5; D is uncertain. V gave up 5 bases and J gave up 2 bases, with 12 bases separating them. The CDR3 consists of 15 residues. Germline-derived CDR1 and CDR2 are KGHDR and SFDVKD. CDR3 coding DNA: TGTGCCACCAGTGGCGGGTCGGCGCGCAATCAGCCCCAGCATTTT. Amino acid sequence: CATSGGSARNQPQHF.

The rearrangement links TRBV15 to TRBJ2-7, with 9 bases fitting TRBD2. This CDR3 is 13 amino acids long. Unmatched junction bases numbered 8, after V lost 7 bases and J lost 7 bases. CDR1 is LNHNV and CDR2 is YYDKDF in the germline V gene (reference sequence). The DNA of the CDR3 is TGTGCCACCAAGGCTAGCGGGACGGGGGAGCAGTACTTC. It encodes CATKASGTGEQYF.

The chain links TRBV10-2 to TRBJ1-4, with TRBD1 matching 7 bases. The CDR3 covers 13 residues. The V gene's germline CDR1 is WSHSY and CDR2 SAAADI. With 5 bases clipped from V and 3 bases from J, the junction kept 0 bases outside the gene matches. DNA of the CDR3: TGCGCCAGCAGTCAGGGGGCTAATGAAAAACTGTTTTTT. Translated: CASSQGANEKLFF.

The rearrangement links TRBV4-1 to TRBJ2-5; no definite D call. The CDR3 runs to 14 residues. Germline lookup yields CDR1 MGHRA and CDR2 YSYEKL. V was clipped by 0 bases and J by 5 bases, with 10 bases between them. Here the CDR3 reads CASSQESAIETQYF. The DNA for the CDR3 is TGCGCCAGCAGCCAAGAGAGTGCCATCGAGACCCAGTACTTC.

The chain links TRBV5-1 to TRBJ2-7; 11 positions agree with TRBD1. Germline lookup yields CDR1 SGHRS and CDR2 YFSETQ. V was pared by 4 bases and J by 3 bases, with 3 bases of the junction left unmatched. The CDR3 has 14 residues. The CDR3, as DNA: TGCGCCAGCAGCAGGACAGGGGGCCTCTACGAGCAGTACTTC. This translates into CASSRTGGLYEQYF.

This clone appeared once. The chain uses TRBV10-2 and TRBJ1-2, with no clear D. Trimming stripped 0 bases from V and 7 bases from J, with 15 bases between. The CDR3 length is 15 residues. CDR1 is WSHSY, CDR2 SAAADI, per germline. The CDR3 bases are TGCGCCAGCAGTGAGTCAACAGAACCTCGGGGTGGCTACACCTTC. It specifies CASSESTEPRGGYTF.

The CDR3 DNA follows: TGCACCAGCAGCCCAAGGACTAGCGGGAGTTGTTCGGATACGCAGTATTTT. Translating it yields CTSSPRTSGSCSDTQYF. The V gene is TRBV1, the J gene TRBJ2-3; TRBD2 is taken as the D call from the table, unchecked against the DNA. TRBV1 is given as a pseudogene. The CDR3 covers 17 residues.

The V gene is TRBV5-1, the J gene TRBJ1-2, with 7 bases identical to TRBD1. Germline V gene sequence: CDR1 SGHRS, CDR2 YFSETQ. The CDR3 is 15 residues long. V was pared by 4 bases and J by 2 bases, with 8 bases of the junction left unmatched. In DNA form, the CDR3 reads TGCGCCAGCAGCATCGGGACAGCCTTAAACTATGGCTACACCTTC. It yields the protein CASSIGTALNYGYTF.

V and J are TRBV20-1 and TRBJ1-3; 8 positions agree with TRBD1. There are 17 residues in the CDR3. Germline trimming cut 3 bases from V and 0 bases from J; bases unmatched to any gene: 10. The V gene's germline CDR1 is DFQATT and CDR2 SNEGSKA (reference sequence). As DNA, the CDR3 is TGCAGTGCTAGTGTACACGGGACAGGTCCCTCTGGAAACACCATATATTTT. This codes for CSASVHGTGPSGNTIYF.

This clone was detected only a few times. This sequence joins TRBV7-3 and TRBJ2-7, with a possible D match to TRBD2 (6 bases). Germline values: CDR1 SGHTA, CDR2 FQGTGA. The CDR3 sequence is 15 residues long. V shed 3 bases and J shed 1 base, with 13 bases lying between them. In DNA, the CDR3 is TGTGCCAGCAGCTTGGCCCCGGGACTTTCCTACGAGCAGTACTTC. Translation: CASSLAPGLSYEQYF.

The genes are TRBV9 and TRBJ2-2; 7 positions match TRBD1. CDR3 length: 21 amino acids. CDR1 and CDR2 (germline): SGDLS, YYNGEE. V trimming: 0 bases; J trimming: 0 bases; junction bases outside the gene matches: 17. This chain's CDR3 is CASSVATFNQGQGANTGELFF. The CDR3 DNA follows: TGTGCCAGCAGCGTAGCTACCTTCAACCAGGGGCAGGGGGCGAACACCGGGGAGCTGTTTTTT.

The V gene is TRBV7-2, the J gene TRBJ2-5; D is uncertain. The CDR3 runs 12 residues. The germline gives CDR1 SGHTA, CDR2 FQGNSA. V dropped 1 base and J dropped 11 bases, with 11 bases sitting between them. This CDR3 is CASSLDDLVQYF. As DNA, the CDR3 is TGTGCCAGCAGCTTAGACGACCTAGTTCAGTACTTC.

The chain links TRBV24-1 to TRBJ2-7, with 13 bases matching TRBD2. Germline trimming cut 4 bases from V and 1 base from J; bases unmatched to any gene: 3. Per germline, CDR1 KGHDR and CDR2 SFDVKD. The CDR3 spans 16 residues. The CDR3 loop reads CATSDRGLAGSYEQYV. CDR3 bases: TGTGCCACCAGTGACCGGGGACTAGCGGGGTCCTACGAGCAGTACGTC.

The chain combines TRBV28 with TRBJ1-2; D perhaps matches TRBD1 (6 bases). Germline V gives CDR1 MDHEN, CDR2 SYDVKM. Trimming took 4 bases from V and 0 from J, leaving 9 bases between them. This CDR3 spans 14 amino acids. The CDR3 is CASSSGATNYGYTF. The CDR3 DNA is TGTGCCAGCAGTTCAGGGGCTACTAACTATGGCTACACCTTC.

The rearrangement links TRBV6-5 to TRBJ1-2; possible D gene TRBD1, 6 bases. Germline V gene data show CDR1 as MNHEY and CDR2 as SVGAGI. The CDR3 length is 15 residues. V was cut by 6 bases and J by 2 bases, with 16 bases left in between. CDR3 region: CASRKTWTANYGYTF. The CDR3 region has the DNA TGTGCCAGCAGAAAAACCTGGACAGCAAACTATGGCTACACCTTC.

The chain couples TRBV5-4 to TRBJ2-5; 8 nucleotides agree with TRBD2. The V and J ends lost 3 bases and 2 bases, in that order; junction bases with no gene match: 12. The CDR3 has 17 residues. Germline V gene data show CDR1 as SGHNT and CDR2 as YYREEE (reference sequence). CDR3 bases: TGTGCCAGCAGCTCGCTACTACTAGCGGCGACACAAGAGACCCAGTACTTC. Translated: CASSSLLLAATQETQYF.